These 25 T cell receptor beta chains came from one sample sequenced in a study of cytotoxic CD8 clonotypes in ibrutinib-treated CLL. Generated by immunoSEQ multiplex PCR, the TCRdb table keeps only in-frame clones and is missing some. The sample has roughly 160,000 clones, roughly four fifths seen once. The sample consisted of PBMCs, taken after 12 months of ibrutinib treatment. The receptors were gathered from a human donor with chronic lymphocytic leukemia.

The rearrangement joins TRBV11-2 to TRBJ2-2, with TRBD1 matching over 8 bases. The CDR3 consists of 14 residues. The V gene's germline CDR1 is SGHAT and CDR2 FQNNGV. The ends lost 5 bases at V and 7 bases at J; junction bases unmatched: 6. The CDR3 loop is CASSRTGSNGELFF. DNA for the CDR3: TGTGCCAGCAGCCGGACAGGGAGTAACGGGGAGCTGTTTTTT.

CDR3 protein: CASRNEGRENYGYTF. DNA of the CDR3: TGTGCCAGTCGTAACGAAGGCAGAGAGAACTATGGCTACACCTTC. The J gene is TRBJ1-2, the V gene TRBV19; D is uncertain. Germline V gene data show CDR1 as LNHDA and CDR2 as SQIVND (reference sequence). V lost 8 bases and J 2 bases, leaving 18 bases between the germline ends. The CDR3 covers 15 residues.

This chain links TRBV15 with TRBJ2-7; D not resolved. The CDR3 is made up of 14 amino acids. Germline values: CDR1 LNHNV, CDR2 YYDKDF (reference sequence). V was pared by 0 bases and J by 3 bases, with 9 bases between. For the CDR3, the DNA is TGTGCCACCAGCAGAGATATCAAGAACTACGAGCAGTACTTC. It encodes CATSRDIKNYEQYF.

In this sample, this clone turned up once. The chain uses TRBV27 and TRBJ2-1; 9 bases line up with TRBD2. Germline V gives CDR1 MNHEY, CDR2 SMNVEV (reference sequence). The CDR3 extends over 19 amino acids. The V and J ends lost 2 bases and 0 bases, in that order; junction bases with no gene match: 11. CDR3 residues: CASSLVRSGRMSSYNEQFF. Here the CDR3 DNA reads TGTGCCAGCAGTTTAGTTAGAAGCGGGAGGATGAGCTCCTACAATGAGCAGTTCTTC.

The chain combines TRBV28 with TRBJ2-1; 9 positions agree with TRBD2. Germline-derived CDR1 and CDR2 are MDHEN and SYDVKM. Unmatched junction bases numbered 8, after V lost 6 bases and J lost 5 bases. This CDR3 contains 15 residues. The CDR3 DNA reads TGTGCCAGCAGGAGGACTAGCGAGTTTAACAATGAGCAGTTCTTC. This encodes CASRRTSEFNNEQFF.

This CDR3 reads CASSPLRSSGSYEQYF. DNA for the CDR3: TGTGCCAGCAGTCCGCTGAGATCTAGCGGATCCTACGAGCAGTACTTC. The chain couples TRBV28 to TRBJ2-7, with 7 nucleotides matching TRBD2. Germline assignment: CDR1 MDHEN and CDR2 SYDVKM. The CDR3 length is 16 residues. V shed 5 bases and J 1 base; nucleotides not matched to a gene: 11.

Here the CDR3 reads CASSEYHSGLQETQYF. The CDR3 DNA follows: TGTGCCAGCAGTGAATACCACTCAGGGTTACAAGAGACCCAGTACTTC. The chain couples TRBV25-1 to TRBJ2-5, with a weak D call TRBD1 (5 bases). The V gene's germline CDR1 is MGHDK and CDR2 SYGVNS. V was pared by 0 bases and J by 2 bases, with 13 bases between. This CDR3 comprises 16 residues. The full variable domain, completed using reference TRBV25-1 and TRBJ2-5, is EADIYQTPRYLVIGTGKKITLECSQTMGHDKMYWYQQDPGMELHLIHYSYGVNSTEKGDLSSESTVSRIRTEHFPLTLESARPSHTSQYLCASSEYHSGLQETQYFGPGTRLLVL.

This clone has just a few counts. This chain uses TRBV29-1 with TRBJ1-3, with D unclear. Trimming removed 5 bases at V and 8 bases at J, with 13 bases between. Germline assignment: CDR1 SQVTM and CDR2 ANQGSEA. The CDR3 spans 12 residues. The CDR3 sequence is CSVSLRGDTIYF. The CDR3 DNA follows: TGCAGCGTTTCCCTTCGAGGAGACACCATATATTTT.

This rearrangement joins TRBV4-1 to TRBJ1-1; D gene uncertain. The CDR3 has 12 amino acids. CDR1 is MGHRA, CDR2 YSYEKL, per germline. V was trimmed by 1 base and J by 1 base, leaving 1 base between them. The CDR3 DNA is TGCGCCAGCAGCCAAGGGAACACTGAAGCTTTCTTT. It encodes CASSQGNTEAFF.

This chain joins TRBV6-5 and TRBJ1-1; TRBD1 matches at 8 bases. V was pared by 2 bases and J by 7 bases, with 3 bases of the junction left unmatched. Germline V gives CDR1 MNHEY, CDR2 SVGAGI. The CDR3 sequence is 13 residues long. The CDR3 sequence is CASSYAGGIEAFF. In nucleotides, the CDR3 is TGTGCCAGCAGTTACGCAGGGGGCATTGAAGCTTTCTTT.

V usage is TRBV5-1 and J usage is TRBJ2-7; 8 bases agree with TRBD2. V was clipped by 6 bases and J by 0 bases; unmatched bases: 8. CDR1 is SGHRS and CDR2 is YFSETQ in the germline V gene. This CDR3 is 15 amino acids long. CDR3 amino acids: CASTRGGDGSYEQYF. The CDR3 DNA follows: TGCGCCAGCACCCGGGGGGGGGACGGCTCCTACGAGCAGTACTTC. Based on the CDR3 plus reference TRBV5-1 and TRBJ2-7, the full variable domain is KAGVTQTPRYLIKTRGQQVTLSCSPISGHRSVSWYQQTPGQGLQFLFEYFSETQRNKGNFPGRFSGRQFSNSRSEMNVSTLELGDSALYLCASTRGGDGSYEQYFGPGTRLTVT.

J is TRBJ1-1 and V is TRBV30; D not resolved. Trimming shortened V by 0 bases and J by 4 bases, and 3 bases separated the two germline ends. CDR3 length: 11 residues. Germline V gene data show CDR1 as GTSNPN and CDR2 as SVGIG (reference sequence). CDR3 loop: CAWSVSTEAFF. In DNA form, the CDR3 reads TGTGCCTGGAGTGTAAGCACTGAAGCTTTCTTT.

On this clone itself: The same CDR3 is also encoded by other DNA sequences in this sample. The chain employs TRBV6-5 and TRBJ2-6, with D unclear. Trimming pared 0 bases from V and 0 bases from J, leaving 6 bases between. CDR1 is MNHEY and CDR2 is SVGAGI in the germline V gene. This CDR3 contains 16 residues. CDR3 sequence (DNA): TGTGCCAGCAGTTACTCGATTGGCTCTGGGGCCAACGTCCTGACTTTC. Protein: CASSYSIGSGANVLTF.

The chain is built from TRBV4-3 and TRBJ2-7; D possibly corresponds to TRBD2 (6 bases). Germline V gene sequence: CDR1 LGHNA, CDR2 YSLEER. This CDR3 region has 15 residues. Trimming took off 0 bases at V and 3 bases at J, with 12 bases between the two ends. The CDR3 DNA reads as TGCGCCAGCAGCCAAGAGGAGGGTCGTATCTACGAGCAGTACTTC. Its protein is CASSQEEGRIYEQYF.

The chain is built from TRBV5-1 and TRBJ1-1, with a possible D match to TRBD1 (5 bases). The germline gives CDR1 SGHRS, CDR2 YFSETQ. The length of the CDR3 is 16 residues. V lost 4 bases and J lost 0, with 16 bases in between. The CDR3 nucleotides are TGCGCCAGCAGCCCCGATAGACAGAGGTTGAACACTGAAGCTTTCTTT. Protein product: CASSPDRQRLNTEAFF.

The CDR3 nucleotides are TGTGCCAGCAGCCCCTCTAGGCGTGAGCAGTTCTTC. Its protein is CASSPSRREQFF. The J gene is TRBJ2-1, the V gene TRBV2; D gene uncertain. Germline V gene sequence: CDR1 SNHLY, CDR2 FYNNEI. This CDR3 has 12 residues. V lost 6 bases and J 9 bases, leaving 12 bases between the germline ends. The full variable domain, in which reference TRBV2 and TRBJ2-1 provide the parts outside the CDR3, is EPEVTQTPSHQVTQMGQEVILRCVPISNHLYFYWYRQILGQKVEFLVSFYNNEISEKSEIFDDQFSVERPDGSNFTLKIRSTKLEDSAMYFCASSPSRREQFFGPGTRLTVL.

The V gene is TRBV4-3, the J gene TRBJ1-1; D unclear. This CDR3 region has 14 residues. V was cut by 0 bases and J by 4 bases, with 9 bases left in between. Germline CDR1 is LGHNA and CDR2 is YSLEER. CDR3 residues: CASSQDEESTEAFF. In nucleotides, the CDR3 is TGCGCCAGCAGCCAAGATGAGGAGTCCACTGAAGCTTTCTTT.

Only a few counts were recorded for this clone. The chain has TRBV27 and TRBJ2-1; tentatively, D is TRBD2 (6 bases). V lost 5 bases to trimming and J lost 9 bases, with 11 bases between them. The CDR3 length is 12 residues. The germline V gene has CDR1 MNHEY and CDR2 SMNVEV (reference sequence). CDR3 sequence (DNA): TGTGCCAGCAGTCGATGGGGAGGTGAGCAGTTCTTC. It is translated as CASSRWGGEQFF.

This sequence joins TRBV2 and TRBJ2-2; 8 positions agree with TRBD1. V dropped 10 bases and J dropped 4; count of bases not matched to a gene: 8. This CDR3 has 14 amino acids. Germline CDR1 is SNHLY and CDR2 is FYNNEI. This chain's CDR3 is CATGGRAVTGELFF. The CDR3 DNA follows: TGTGCCACAGGGGGCAGGGCGGTCACCGGGGAGCTGTTTTTT. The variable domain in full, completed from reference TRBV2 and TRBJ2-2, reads EPEVTQTPSHQVTQMGQEVILRCVPISNHLYFYWYRQILGQKVEFLVSFYNNEISEKSEIFDDQFSVERPDGSNFTLKIRSTKLEDSAMYFCATGGRAVTGELFFGEGSRLTVL.

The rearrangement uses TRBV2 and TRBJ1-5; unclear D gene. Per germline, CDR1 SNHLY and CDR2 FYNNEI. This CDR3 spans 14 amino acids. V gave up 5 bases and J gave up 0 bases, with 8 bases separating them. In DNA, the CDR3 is TGTGCCAGCAGTCAGGCGGCTAGCAATCAGCCCCAGCATTTT. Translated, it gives CASSQAASNQPQHF.

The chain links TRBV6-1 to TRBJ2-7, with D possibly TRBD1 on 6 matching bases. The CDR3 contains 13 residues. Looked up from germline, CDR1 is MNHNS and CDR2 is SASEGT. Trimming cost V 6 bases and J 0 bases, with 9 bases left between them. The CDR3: CASRDSFSYEQYF. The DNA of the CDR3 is TGTGCCAGCAGGGACAGCTTCTCCTACGAGCAGTACTTC.

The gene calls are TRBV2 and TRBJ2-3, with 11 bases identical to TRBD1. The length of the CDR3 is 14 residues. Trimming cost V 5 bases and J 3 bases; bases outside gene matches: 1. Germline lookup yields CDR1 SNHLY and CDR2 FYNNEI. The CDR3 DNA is TGTGCCAGCAGTAGGGACAGGGGGACAGATACGCAGTATTTT. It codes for CASSRDRGTDTQYF.

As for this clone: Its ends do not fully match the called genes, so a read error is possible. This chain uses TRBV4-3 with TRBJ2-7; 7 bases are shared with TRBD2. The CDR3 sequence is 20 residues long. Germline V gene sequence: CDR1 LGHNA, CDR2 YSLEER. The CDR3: CASSQEGFLSLVAGTPKGNF. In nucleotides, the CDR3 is TGCGCCAGCAGCCAAGAAGGGTTCCTGAGCCTCGTAGCGGGTACTCCTAAGGGCAACTTC.

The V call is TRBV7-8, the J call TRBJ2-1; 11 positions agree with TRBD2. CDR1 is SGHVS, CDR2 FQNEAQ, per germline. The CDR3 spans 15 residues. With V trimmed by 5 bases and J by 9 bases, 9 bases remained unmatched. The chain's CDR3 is CASSPGTSGIGEQFF. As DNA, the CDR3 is TGTGCCAGCAGCCCCGGGACTAGCGGCATCGGTGAGCAGTTCTTC.

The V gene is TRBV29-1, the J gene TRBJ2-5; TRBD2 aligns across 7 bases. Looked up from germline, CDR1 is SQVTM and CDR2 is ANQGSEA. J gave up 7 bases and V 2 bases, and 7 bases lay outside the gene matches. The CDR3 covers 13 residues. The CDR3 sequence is CSVESRTSGTQYF. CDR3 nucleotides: TGCAGCGTTGAAAGTCGGACTAGTGGGACCCAGTACTTC.